The 20 T cell receptor beta chains in this list originate from one sample, sequenced in a study of response to subunit inactivated influenza vaccine. TCRdb recomputed calls from the RT-PCR reads with MiXCR, one row per CDR3 protein. The profile shows around 650,000 distinct CDR3 sequences, less than 20% of them singletons. This material consisted of PBMCs from blood, taken about 13 days after vaccination. The receptor source for this set is a man in his fifties or sixties who received an inactivated influenza vaccine.

This clonotype was seen at least ten times. The J gene is TRBJ2-3, the V gene TRBV7-6; D may correspond to TRBD1 or TRBD2 (5 bases each). Trimming took 5 bases from V and 0 from J, leaving 18 bases between them. This CDR3 has 17 amino acids. CDR1 SGHVS and CDR2 FNYEAQ come from the germline V gene. CDR3 bases: TGTGCCAGCAGCCACGACTCCGGGACGTCGAGCACAGATACGCAGTATTTT. Translating gives CASSHDSGTSSTDTQYF.

The chain couples TRBV6-5 to TRBJ2-7, with 7 bases that match TRBD1. The CDR3 sequence is 14 residues long. V was clipped by 2 bases and J by 2 bases; unmatched bases: 3. From germline, CDR1 is MNHEY and CDR2 SVGAGI. CDR3 nucleotide sequence: TGTGCCAGCAGTTACGGGGACAGTCCCTACGAGCAGTACTTC. Its protein is CASSYGDSPYEQYF.

This clonotype was seen a handful of times. This sequence joins TRBV7-8 and TRBJ1-2, with TRBD1 matching 8 bases. The CDR3 covers 15 residues. The J segment lost 6 bases and the V segment lost 2 bases, leaving 8 bases of the junction unmatched. Germline V gives CDR1 SGHVS, CDR2 FQNEAQ. The CDR3 protein is CASSLSPGQGHGYTF. The CDR3 bases are TGTGCCAGCAGCTTATCGCCCGGACAGGGCCATGGCTACACCTTC. The full variable domain, with the rest looked up from reference TRBV7-8 and TRBJ1-2, is GAGVSQSPRYKVAKRGQDVALRCDPISGHVSLFWYQQALGQGPEFLTYFQNEAQLDKSGLPSDRFFAERPEGSVSTLKIQRTQQEDSAVYLCASSLSPGQGHGYTFGSGTRLTVV.

This chain links TRBV25-1 with TRBJ1-1; unclear D gene. This CDR3 has 16 amino acids. V gave up 3 bases and J gave up 2 bases, with 16 bases separating them. Germline V gene sequence: CDR1 MGHDK, CDR2 SYGVNS. The CDR3 sequence is CASSDGLGRKNTEAFF. CDR3 coding DNA: TGTGCCAGCAGTGACGGGCTAGGACGAAAAAACACTGAAGCTTTCTTT.

There are a few counts of this clonotype. The chain joins TRBV20-1 to TRBJ2-3; D is unresolved. This CDR3 has 15 amino acids. Germline-derived CDR1 and CDR2 are DFQATT and SNEGSKA (reference sequence). The germline V and J ends were trimmed by 0 bases and 6 bases, with 16 bases remaining between them. The CDR3 protein is CSARDLRAVKDTQYF. Here the CDR3 DNA reads TGCAGTGCTAGAGATCTTAGGGCAGTAAAGGATACGCAGTATTTT.

The sample holds many counts of this clonotype. The chain links TRBV29-1 to TRBJ1-1, with D uncertain. Trimming pared 8 bases from V and 0 bases from J, leaving 16 bases between. This CDR3 spans 14 amino acids. Germline CDR1 and CDR2: SQVTM and ANQGSEA. CDR3 residues: CSHLGHRLNTEAFF. Written as DNA, the CDR3 is TGCAGCCACCTAGGCCACCGATTGAACACTGAAGCTTTCTTT. Full variable domain (rest looked up from reference TRBV29-1 and TRBJ1-1): SAVISQKPSRDICQRGTSLTIQCQVDSQVTMMFWYRQQPGQSLTLIATANQGSEATYESGFVIDKFPISRPNLTFSTLTVSNMSPEDSSIYLCSHLGHRLNTEAFFGQGTRLTVV.

The rearrangement uses TRBV6-2 or TRBV6-3 and TRBJ1-1; unclear D gene. This CDR3 is built from 14 residues. V lost 4 bases to trimming and J lost 2 bases, with 11 bases between them. CDR1 and CDR2 (germline): MNHEY, SVGEGT. The CDR3 spells CASSFTEVNTEAFF. The CDR3 nucleotides are TGTGCCAGCAGTTTCACGGAGGTTAACACTGAAGCTTTCTTT.

V is TRBV4-3 and J is TRBJ2-2; the D gene is possibly TRBD1 (6 bases). Germline CDR1 is LGHNA and CDR2 is YSLEER. V was cut by 1 base and J by 1 base, with 13 bases left in between. This CDR3 is built from 17 residues. This chain's CDR3 is CASSQGRQVGNTGELFF. CDR3 nucleotides: TGCGCCAGCAGCCAAGGACGACAGGTCGGGAACACCGGGGAGCTGTTTTTT.

This clonotype occurred a few times. The V and J genes are TRBV28 and TRBJ2-7; unclear D gene. CDR3 length: 15 residues. Between the trimmed V and J ends, which lost 4 bases and 5 bases, there was a span of 18 bases. Germline lookup yields CDR1 MDHEN and CDR2 SYDVKM. This CDR3 is CASSSYSSVVDEQYF. CDR3 bases: TGTGCCAGCAGTTCCTACAGTTCTGTAGTCGACGAGCAGTACTTC.

This clonotype occurred many times. The chain is built from TRBV7-2 and TRBJ2-2; possibly TRBD1 for D (6 bases). The CDR3 loop spans 14 amino acids. Germline V CDR1 and CDR2: SGHTA, FQGNSA. V was pared by 5 bases and J by 4 bases, with 11 bases between. CDR3 nucleotides: TGTGCCAGCAGCCCGCAGGGGCGCACCGGGGAGCTGTTTTTT. The encoded protein is CASSPQGRTGELFF.

This sequence joins TRBV20-1 and TRBJ2-7, with TRBD1 matching over 7 bases. V lost 0 bases and J lost 4; bases outside the gene matches: 9. The CDR3 loop spans 15 amino acids. Looked up from germline, CDR1 is DFQATT and CDR2 is SNEGSKA (reference sequence). CDR3 region: CSARDRGGKGYEQYF. The CDR3 region has the DNA TGCAGTGCTAGAGATCGAGGGGGCAAGGGTTACGAGCAGTACTTC.

This clonotype was counted between two and nine times. This sequence joins TRBV3-1 and TRBJ2-2, with 7 bases fitting TRBD2. Per the germline V gene, CDR1 is LGHDT and CDR2 is YNNKEL (reference sequence). V was pared by 1 base and J by 3 bases, with 5 bases of the junction left unmatched. CDR3 length: 16 residues. The CDR3 nucleotides are TGTGCCAGCAGCCAAGTTGCGGGGGACTACACCGGGGAGCTGTTTTTT. Translating gives CASSQVAGDYTGELFF.

This chain links TRBV7-2 with TRBJ1-6; possible D gene TRBD1, 6 bases. V was clipped by 2 bases and J by 9 bases, with 11 bases between them. CDR1 and CDR2 from the germline V gene are SGHTA and FQGNSA. The CDR3 totals 14 residues. CDR3 nucleotide sequence: TGTGCCAGCAGCTTAATAAGGGGGGGTTCACCCCTCCACTTT. This sequence encodes CASSLIRGGSPLHF. Together with reference TRBV7-2 and TRBJ1-6, the CDR3 gives the full variable domain: GAGVSQSPSNKVTEKGKDVELRCDPISGHTALYWYRQSLGQGLEFLIYFQGNSAPDKSGLPSDRFSAERTGGSVSTLTIQRTQQEDSAVYLCASSLIRGGSPLHFGNGTRLTVT.

The genes are TRBV9 and TRBJ2-2; no clear D gene. CDR1 is SGDLS, CDR2 YYNGEE, per germline. V was cut by 0 bases and J by 0 bases, with 9 bases left in between. This CDR3 spans 16 amino acids. DNA of the CDR3: TGTGCCAGCAGCGTAGATCCGGACGCGAACACCGGGGAGCTGTTTTTT. It yields the protein CASSVDPDANTGELFF.

This chain connects TRBV20-1 to TRBJ2-1; TRBD2 matches 10 bases. V dropped 0 bases and J dropped 9; count of bases not matched to a gene: 8. The CDR3 is 15 amino acids. Germline V gives CDR1 DFQATT, CDR2 SNEGSKA (reference sequence). The CDR3 DNA reads as TGCAGTGCTAGAGATCTTAGCGGGAGGTTGGGTGAGCAGTTCTTC. Translation: CSARDLSGRLGEQFF.

V and J are TRBV7-2 and TRBJ1-2; a possible D gene is TRBD1 (5 bases). There are 14 residues in the CDR3. Germline lookup yields CDR1 SGHTA and CDR2 FQGNSA. The germline V and J ends were trimmed by 5 bases and 4 bases, with 14 bases remaining between them. CDR3 loop: CASSLDGGPYGYTF. In nucleotides, the CDR3 is TGTGCCAGCAGCCTAGACGGGGGTCCCTATGGCTACACCTTC.

The CDR3 spells CATGDRGRRETQYF. CDR3 nucleotides: TGTGCCACCGGCGACAGGGGGCGAAGAGAGACCCAGTACTTC. The chain recombines TRBV24-1 with TRBJ2-5, with 10 positions matching TRBD1. V gave up 9 bases and J gave up 4 bases; unmatched junction bases: 7. Germline V CDR1 and CDR2: KGHDR, SFDVKD. The CDR3 extends over 14 amino acids.

V usage is TRBV1 and J usage is TRBJ2-5. TRBV1 is classified as a pseudogene. The CDR3 sequence is 12 residues long. CDR3 residues: CASRRDTETQYF. Written as DNA, the CDR3 is TGCGCCAGCAGGCGAGACACAGAGACCCAGTACTTC.

This clonotype was seen a handful of times. V is TRBV11-2 and J is TRBJ2-5, with D maybe TRBD2 (6 bases). V was trimmed by 5 bases and J by 2 bases, leaving 15 bases between them. The germline CDR1 and CDR2 sequences are SGHAT and FQNNGV. The CDR3 runs to 15 residues. The DNA for the CDR3 is TGTGCCAGCAGCCCCCCACCGGGACTTCAAGAGACCCAGTACTTC. This gives the protein CASSPPPGLQETQYF.

This chain connects TRBV29-1 to TRBJ2-1, with 12 bases identical to TRBD2. Per germline, CDR1 SQVTM and CDR2 ANQGSEA. The J segment lost 6 bases and the V segment lost 7 bases, leaving 7 bases of the junction unmatched. The CDR3 length is 14 residues. The CDR3 DNA reads as TGCAGCGGCCGGACTAGCGGGACAATCAATGAGCAGTTCTTC. This encodes CSGRTSGTINEQFF.